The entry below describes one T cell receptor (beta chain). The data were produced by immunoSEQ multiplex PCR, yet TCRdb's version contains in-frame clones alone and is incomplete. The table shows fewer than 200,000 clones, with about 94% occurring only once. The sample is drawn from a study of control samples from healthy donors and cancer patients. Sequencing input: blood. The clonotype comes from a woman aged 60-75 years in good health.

The CDR3 sequence is CATSRDAGPSEKLFF. The CDR3 coding sequence is TGTGCCACCAGCAGAGATGCGGGGCCGAGTGAAAAACTGTTTTTT. This sequence joins TRBV15 and TRBJ1-4, with a weak D call TRBD1 (5 bases). This CDR3 has 15 amino acids. Trimming shortened V by 0 bases and J by 7 bases, and 12 bases separated the two germline ends. Germline V gene sequence: CDR1 LNHNV, CDR2 YYDKDF (reference sequence).